This TCR beta chain came from a study of blood T cell repertoires in COVID-19. Looking at the study overall: The samples span acute and convalescent COVID-19 from the United States, Italy and Spain. Sources were T cells, B-cell-depleted T cells, or PBMCs; the material itself was cDNA or gDNA.

Sequenced by immunoSEQ multiplex PCR; TCRdb stores in-frame clones only, minus some. Of hundreds of thousands of clones listed, roughly nine tenths are singletons. All enrollees were about 18 to 89 years old and from about two dozen US areas. Recovered status in Cohort 3 required two negative PCRs, clearance, or symptom resolution. CDR1 and CDR2 (germline): LGHDT, YNNKEL (reference sequence). This CDR3 is 15 amino acids long. The germline V and J ends were trimmed by 4 bases and 0 bases, with 12 bases remaining between them. This chain joins TRBV3-1 (or the pseudogene TRBV3-2) and TRBJ1-1; D is perhaps TRBD1 (5 bases). The sequence was collected from a young man who had recovered from COVID-19. Sequenced sample: PBMCs or T cells enriched from blood (not recorded which). The CDR3 sequence: CASSRGEGLNTEAFF. For the CDR3, the DNA is TGTGCCAGCAGCCGAGGGGAGGGCTTGAACACTGAAGCTTTCTTT.